Included here is one T cell receptor beta chain sequence, with context. The table came from immunoSEQ multiplex PCR; TCRdb's copy has only in-frame clones and leaves some out. There are about 330,000 clones in the sample; about nine tenths occur only once, and under 11% lies in the top ten. This record comes from a study of blood T cell repertoires in COVID-19. Ages ranged from roughly 18 to 100 years, with residence in some 25 US areas. Participants' own reports of clinical history determined their cohort assignment. Donors in Cohort 3 counted as recovered after two negative PCRs, clearance, or symptom resolution. V lost 4 bases and J 2 bases, leaving 14 bases between the germline ends. Germline V CDR1 and CDR2: MNHEY, SVGAGI. The CDR3 has 15 residues.

This receptor was obtained from a woman younger than 30 who had recovered from COVID-19. The V and J genes are TRBV6-5 and TRBJ1-2, with a possible D match to TRBD1 (6 bases). The sample was PBMCs or T cells enriched from blood (not recorded which). CDR3 amino acids: CASSFWSGDNYGYTF. In DNA form, the CDR3 reads TGTGCCAGCAGTTTTTGGTCAGGGGACAACTATGGCTACACCTTC.